These T cell receptor beta chains were read from a single sample in a study of control samples from healthy donors and cancer patients. Some clones are missing from TCRdb's copy, which holds only in-frame ones; the method was immunoSEQ multiplex PCR. This sample has some 99,000 clones, with roughly 89% found just once. Sequencing was done on a sample of blood. Receptor source: a woman between 50 and 59 years old in good health. CDR3s include the opening cysteine and the closing phenylalanine or tryptophan. The D gene is left open where the match is weak. Expanded clones are given a class, and other clones once, few, many or no size at all.

>-|TRBJ2-7|-|TRBV6-5
TGTGCCAGCAGGGTACCCTCGATCGAGCAGTACTTC
CASRVPSIEQYF
>-|TRBJ2-7|TRBD1|TRBV7-8
TGTGCCAGCAGCCCCGACAGGGTATACGAGCAGTACTTC
CASSPDRVYEQYF
>once|TRBJ2-1|-|TRBV19
TGTGCCAGTAGTATAGGACAGGGAGGGCTGGGGGCCGGGAGGTTCTTC
CASSIGQGGLGAGRFF
>-|TRBJ2-6|-|TRBV29-1
TGCAGCGTTGGCTCGTCCGCTAGCGGGACAGGCGTCTCTGGGGCCAACGTCCTGACTTTC
CSVGSSASGTGVSGANVLTF
>-|TRBJ1-1|-|TRBV1
TGCACCAGCAGCCAAGACGCGCTCGGGGACACTGAAGCTTTCTTT
CTSSQDALGDTEAFF
>-|TRBJ1-6|-|TRBV30
TGTGCCTGGAGTGCTACAGTAAATAATTCACCCCTCCACTTT
CAWSATVNNSPLHF
>-|TRBJ1-6|-|TRBV5-8
TGTGCCAGCAGTAACCCCGCGGGATTCGCATCACCCCTCCACTTT
CASSNPAGFASPLHF
>-|TRBJ2-1|TRBD1|TRBV11-1
TGTGCCAGCAGCCGACACAGGGGAGAGACCAATGAGCAGTTCTTC
CASSRHRGETNEQFF
>-|TRBJ2-5|-|TRBV30
TGTGCCTGGAGCTACAGGGAAGAGACCCAGTACTTC
CAWSYREETQYF
>-|TRBJ2-2|-|TRBV24-1
TGTGCCACCAGTGAGGGCACCGGACGGACCACCGGGGAGCTGTTTTTT
CATSEGTGRTTGELFF
>-|TRBJ1-2|TRBD1|TRBV3-1/TRBV3-2
TGTGCCAGCAGCCAGGGACAGCGGGACCGATTCTACACCTTC
CASSQGQRDRFYTF
>-|TRBJ2-7|TRBD2|TRBV2
TGTGCCAGCAGTGTGGGGACTAACTCCTACGAGCAGTACTTC
CASSVGTNSYEQYF
>-|TRBJ1-1|-|TRBV30
TGTGCCTGGAGTGCCAGTATGAACAATCTGAAAGCTTTCTTT
CAWSASMNNLKAFF
>-|TRBJ1-5|TRBD1|TRBV7-2
TGTGCCAGCAGCTTAACCGGGACAGGGGGAGGTCAGCCCCAGCATTTT
CASSLTGTGGGQPQHF
>once|TRBJ1-1|-|TRBV30
TGTGCCTGGACCAAAGGGTCCACCGGTCAAGCTTTCTTT
CAWTKGSTGQAFF
>-|TRBJ2-3|TRBD2|TRBV4-3
TGCGCCAGCAGCCAACTAGCGGGAGGGCTGGGCACAGATACGCAGTATTTT
CASSQLAGGLGTDTQYF
>-|TRBJ2-5|TRBD2|TRBV11-2
TGTGCCAGCAGCCCCTTAGCGGGGAGCCAAGAGACCCAGTACTTC
CASSPLAGSQETQYF
>few|TRBJ1-1|-|TRBV7-9
TGTGCCAGCAGCTTGAGACAGGACACTGAAGCTTTCTTT
CASSLRQDTEAFF
>-|TRBJ2-1|TRBD2|TRBV3-1/TRBV3-2
TGTGCCAGCAGCCGGGAGGGTGGGAGGAATTTCCACAATGAGCAGTTCTTC
CASSREGGRNFHNEQFF
>once|TRBJ2-2|-|TRBV11-2
TGTGCCAGCAGCCGTGGACTCCTTAGCGCCGGGGAGCTGTTTTTT
CASSRGLLSAGELFF
>-|TRBJ2-5|-|TRBV7-9
TGTGCCAGCAGTTTGGACCGCTCCCAAGAGACCCAGTACTTC
CASSLDRSQETQYF
>-|TRBJ2-1|-|TRBV30
TGTGCCTGGAGTGTAAGGGGTCTTCCTCAGTTCTTC
CAWSVRGLPQFF
>-|TRBJ2-6|TRBD2|TRBV19
TGTGCCAGTAGGGCGGGAGGGCTTGGGGCCAACGTCCTGACTTTC
CASRAGGLGANVLTF
>once|TRBJ2-7|-|TRBV6-5
TGTGCCAGCAGCCCCTCGAGGGGGTACAACGAGCAGTACTTC
CASSPSRGYNEQYF
>-|TRBJ2-2|TRBD1|TRBV7-3
TGTGCCACCAGCCCGGGACAGGAGTCCGGGGAGCTGTTTTTT
CATSPGQESGELFF
>once|TRBJ1-1|-|TRBV27
TGTGCCAGCAGATATATGAACACTGAAGCTTTCTTT
CASRYMNTEAFF
>-|TRBJ2-2|-|TRBV7-9
TGTGCCAGCAGCTTTAATGGAGCGACCGGGGAGCTGTTTTTT
CASSFNGATGELFF
>-|TRBJ2-1|-|TRBV9
TGTGCCAGCAGCGGGACGACAGGCGAGCAGTTCTTC
CASSGTTGEQFF
>-|TRBJ2-4|-|TRBV5-6
TGTGCCAGCAGCAGGGGGTACGGCAAAAACATTCAGTACTTC
CASSRGYGKNIQYF
>-|TRBJ2-3|TRBD2|TRBV4-1
TGCGCCAGCAGCCAAGATGCCCAGCGGGGGAGCAGCACAGATACGCAGTATTTT
CASSQDAQRGSSTDTQYF
>-|TRBJ1-3|-|TRBV5-6
TGTGCCAGCAGCTTGGCAGGCTCTGGAAACACCATATATTTT
CASSLAGSGNTIYF
>-|TRBJ1-1|-|TRBV24-1
TGTGCCACCAGTAAAGGTAACACTGAAGCTTTCTTT
CATSKGNTEAFF
>-|TRBJ2-1|TRBD2|TRBV6-6
TGTGCCAGCAGTGGGCTAGCGGGGGCCTACAATGAGCAGTTCTTC
CASSGLAGAYNEQFF
>-|TRBJ1-5|-|TRBV12-3/TRBV12-4
TGTGCCAGCAGTCTGCAAGAGGGGCCCCAGCATTTT
CASSLQEGPQHF
>-|TRBJ1-1|TRBD1|TRBV7-8
TGTGCCAGCAGCGCACAGGGGGGATTGACTGAAGCTTTCTTT
CASSAQGGLTEAFF
>once|TRBJ2-3|-|TRBV10-3
TGTGCCACCCTATCGCCCAGGGGTTCAGATACGCAGTATTTT
CATLSPRGSDTQYF
>-|TRBJ2-1|TRBD2|TRBV27
TGTGCCAGCAGTTTAGTGACTAGCGGGAGTGGTGAGCAGTTCTTC
CASSLVTSGSGEQFF
>few|TRBJ2-5|-|TRBV18
TGTGCCAGCTCACCTCCCTTGACCAGAACACAAGAGACCCAGTACTTC
CASSPPLTRTQETQYF
>-|TRBJ1-3|TRBD1|TRBV19
TGTGCCAGTAGTACTCGACAGGGGACACCTGGAAACACCATATATTTT
CASSTRQGTPGNTIYF
>-|TRBJ2-7|-|TRBV6-6
TGTGCCAGCAGTTACACCAGGTCCAACCCGGACTACGAGCAGTACTTC
CASSYTRSNPDYEQYF
>-|TRBJ2-1|TRBD2|TRBV19
TGTGCCAGTAGCTTACACGGGACTAGCGGGACGGATGAGCAGTTCTTC
CASSLHGTSGTDEQFF
>-|TRBJ2-4|TRBD1|TRBV15
TGTGCCACCAGCAGAGGGGGACAGGGGGCAGACATTCAGTACTTC
CATSRGGQGADIQYF
>few|TRBJ2-1|-|TRBV7-3
TGTGCCAGCAGCTTAACGTCCGGGATAGCCTACAATGAGCAGTTCTTC
CASSLTSGIAYNEQFF
>-|TRBJ1-1|-|TRBV4-3
TGCGCCAGCAGCCAAGAGGGGTGGAACACTGAAGCTTTCTTT
CASSQEGWNTEAFF
>-|TRBJ2-6|-|TRBV2
TGTGCCAGCAGTTGGGACCGTCCCTCCTCTGGGGCCAACGTCCTGACTTTC
CASSWDRPSSGANVLTF
>-|TRBJ1-2|-|TRBV6-5
TGTGCCAGCAGTTACCAAGGCTGGGGCTATGGCTACACCTTC
CASSYQGWGYGYTF